A selection of T cell receptor beta chains follows, all from one sample in a study of radiation and T cells in renal cell carcinoma. The method was immunoSEQ multiplex PCR; TCRdb's version includes in-frame clones alone and lacks a portion of them. The sample contains 150,000 to 200,000 clones, roughly nine tenths of which appear only once. The starting material was blood, obtained from a patient whose treatment included radiotherapy and nephrectomy. Receptors originate from a woman between 45 and 65 years old with renal cell carcinoma. Each CDR3 is given with its conserved first and last residue. The order of the fields is clone size, J gene, D gene, V gene, CDR3 protein, CDR3 DNA. A D gene is named only where the DNA matches it firmly. The size entry is marked missing in some rows and otherwise reads once, few, many or a size class.

size: NA
J: TRBJ2-7
D: NA
V: TRBV4-2
CDR3: CASSPLLASYEQYF
DNA: TGTGCCAGCAGCCCCCTCCTCGCATCCTACGAGCAGTACTTC

size: NA
J: TRBJ2-6
D: TRBD2
V: TRBV2
CDR3: CASRRDLGTSGGSGANVLTF
DNA: TGTGCCAGCAGGAGGGATTTAGGGACTAGCGGGGGGTCTGGGGCCAACGTCCTGACTTTC

size: NA
J: TRBJ2-1
D: TRBD2
V: TRBV6-5
CDR3: CASSYSGTSVNEQFF
DNA: TGTGCCAGCAGTTACTCCGGGACTAGCGTTAATGAGCAGTTCTTC

size: NA
J: TRBJ1-3
D: TRBD1
V: TRBV6-6
CDR3: CASSLRQGDSGNTIYF
DNA: TGTGCCAGCAGCCTTCGACAGGGGGACTCTGGAAACACCATATATTTT

size: NA
J: TRBJ2-7
D: NA
V: TRBV4-1
CDR3: CASSRLPSNPYEQYF
DNA: TGCGCCAGCAGCCGCCTCCCCAGCAATCCCTACGAGCAGTACTTC

size: NA
J: TRBJ2-2
D: TRBD1
V: TRBV18
CDR3: CASSPPTGVDTGELFF
DNA: TGTGCCAGCTCACCACCGACAGGGGTCGACACCGGGGAGCTGTTTTTT

size: few
J: TRBJ1-5
D: NA
V: TRBV19
CDR3: CASSQSTANSNQPQHF
DNA: TGTGCCAGTAGTCAATCGACGGCGAATAGCAATCAGCCCCAGCATTTT

size: NA
J: TRBJ2-7
D: TRBD2
V: TRBV7-2
CDR3: CASSLDRLAGDEQYF
DNA: TGTGCCAGCAGCTTAGATAGACTAGCGGGGGACGAGCAGTACTTC

size: NA
J: TRBJ1-6
D: NA
V: TRBV2
CDR3: CASSEALADTSPLHF
DNA: TGTGCCAGCAGTGAAGCGCTTGCGGACACTTCACCCCTCCACTTT

size: NA
J: TRBJ2-3
D: NA
V: TRBV5-4
CDR3: CASSLWQGPSTDTQYF
DNA: TGTGCCAGCAGCTTGTGGCAGGGGCCTAGCACAGATACGCAGTATTTT

size: NA
J: TRBJ2-7
D: NA
V: TRBV5-5
CDR3: CASSLNRPYEQYF
DNA: TGTGCCAGCAGCTTGAACAGACCCTACGAGCAGTACTTC

size: NA
J: TRBJ1-6
D: TRBD1
V: TRBV7-8
CDR3: CASRRDSEPYSPLHF
DNA: TGTGCCAGCAGGCGGGACAGCGAACCGTATTCACCCCTCCACTTT

size: NA
J: TRBJ2-7
D: TRBD2
V: TRBV7-6
CDR3: CASSKGLGAYEQYF
DNA: TGTGCCAGCAGCAAGGGACTAGGTGCCTACGAGCAGTACTTC

size: few
J: TRBJ1-4
D: NA
V: TRBV2
CDR3: CASVGVNEKLFF
DNA: TGTGCCAGCGTAGGAGTTAATGAAAAACTGTTTTTT

size: NA
J: TRBJ2-7
D: NA
V: TRBV7-9
CDR3: CASSLEVGIPYEQYF
DNA: TGTGCCAGCAGCTTAGAGGTGGGAATTCCCTACGAGCAGTACTTC

size: NA
J: TRBJ2-5
D: NA
V: TRBV7-2
CDR3: CASSFSLQETQYF
DNA: TGTGCCAGCAGCTTTTCCTTGCAAGAGACCCAGTACTTC

size: NA
J: TRBJ2-3
D: TRBD2
V: TRBV7-2
CDR3: CASSTTSGGLTDTQYF
DNA: TGTGCCAGCAGCACAACTAGCGGGGGCCTCACAGATACGCAGTATTTT

size: NA
J: TRBJ2-5
D: NA
V: TRBV2
CDR3: CASSDVEETQYF
DNA: TGTGCCAGCAGTGACGTGGAAGAGACCCAGTACTTC

size: NA
J: TRBJ2-1
D: TRBD1
V: TRBV7-9
CDR3: CASSSDRGSYNEQFF
DNA: TGTGCCAGCAGCTCTGACAGGGGATCCTACAATGAGCAGTTCTTC

size: NA
J: TRBJ2-1
D: NA
V: TRBV18
CDR3: CASSPPNREDEQFF
DNA: TGTGCCAGCTCACCTCCAAACAGGGAGGATGAGCAGTTCTTC

size: NA
J: TRBJ1-5
D: NA
V: TRBV19
CDR3: CASSIVTGLRQPQHF
DNA: TGTGCCAGTAGTATAGTCACAGGCCTAAGGCAGCCCCAGCATTTT

size: NA
J: TRBJ2-2
D: TRBD2
V: TRBV19
CDR3: CASHSSGGPNTGELFF
DNA: TGTGCCAGCCACTCCAGCGGGGGGCCGAACACCGGGGAGCTGTTTTTT

size: NA
J: TRBJ1-5
D: TRBD1
V: TRBV6-6
CDR3: CASSLVTGGGQPQHF
DNA: TGTGCCAGCAGCCTAGTGACAGGGGGCGGTCAGCCCCAGCATTTT

size: NA
J: TRBJ2-3
D: NA
V: TRBV9
CDR3: CASSPRRGRSTDTQYF
DNA: TGTGCCAGCAGCCCCCGAAGGGGAAGGAGCACAGATACGCAGTATTTT

size: NA
J: TRBJ1-2
D: NA
V: TRBV5-4
CDR3: CASSMGQGYYGYTF
DNA: TGTGCCAGCAGCATGGGCCAGGGGTACTATGGCTACACCTTC

size: NA
J: TRBJ2-7
D: NA
V: TRBV5-5
CDR3: CASSLEIAVEGARSFF
DNA: TGTGCCAGCAGCTTGGAAATTGCGGTGGAGGGGGCGCGAAGTTTCTTC

size: NA
J: TRBJ2-3
D: NA
V: TRBV18
CDR3: CASSPYLATRGEDTQYF
DNA: TGTGCCAGCTCACCTTATTTGGCTACTAGGGGAGAAGATACGCAGTATTTT

size: few
J: TRBJ1-2
D: NA
V: TRBV14
CDR3: CASSRQGGNYGYTF
DNA: TGTGCCAGCAGCCGCCAAGGTGGGAACTATGGCTACACCTTC

size: NA
J: TRBJ1-2
D: NA
V: TRBV2
CDR3: CASSEQDYGYTF
DNA: TGTGCCAGCAGTGAACAGGACTATGGCTACACCTTC

size: NA
J: TRBJ1-2
D: TRBD1
V: TRBV6-8
CDR3: CASSPVPGQVYTF
DNA: TGTGCCAGCAGCCCAGTCCCGGGACAGGTCTACACCTTC

size: NA
J: TRBJ2-7
D: NA
V: TRBV18
CDR3: CASSLNGIGEQYF
DNA: TGTGCCAGCTCTCTCAACGGTATAGGCGAGCAGTACTTC

size: NA
J: TRBJ2-3
D: NA
V: TRBV14
CDR3: CASSQARVLETDTQYF
DNA: TGTGCCAGCAGCCAAGCACGAGTCCTAGAAACAGATACGCAGTATTTT

size: NA
J: TRBJ2-2
D: NA
V: TRBV19
CDR3: CASSSGRYNTGELFF
DNA: TGTGCCAGTAGTTCGGGCAGATACAACACCGGGGAGCTGTTTTTT

size: NA
J: TRBJ2-3
D: TRBD1
V: TRBV7-3
CDR3: CASSSDRAGDTQYF
DNA: TGTGCCAGCAGCTCAGACAGGGCAGGCGATACGCAGTATTTT

size: NA
J: TRBJ1-2
D: NA
V: TRBV5-6
CDR3: CASSLRGEYGYTF
DNA: TGTGCCAGCAGCTTGAGGGGAGAGTATGGCTACACCTTC

size: NA
J: TRBJ1-1
D: NA
V: TRBV19
CDR3: CASKYRELNTEAFF
DNA: TGTGCCAGTAAGTACAGGGAATTGAACACTGAAGCTTTCTTT

size: NA
J: TRBJ1-5
D: NA
V: TRBV5-1
CDR3: CASRPTPGSNQPQHF
DNA: TGCGCCAGCAGACCTACACCGGGTAGCAATCAGCCCCAGCATTTT

size: NA
J: TRBJ1-2
D: NA
V: TRBV30
CDR3: CAWSISNYGYTF
DNA: TGTGCCTGGAGTATTTCTAACTATGGCTACACCTTC

size: NA
J: TRBJ1-6
D: NA
V: TRBV6-6
CDR3: CASLRSPADGSPLHF
DNA: TGTGCCAGCCTTCGATCTCCGGCCGATGGATCACCCCTCCACTTT

size: NA
J: TRBJ1-5
D: NA
V: TRBV2
CDR3: CASTDEIHQPQHF
DNA: TGTGCCAGCACAGACGAGATTCATCAGCCCCAGCATTTT

size: NA
J: TRBJ1-3
D: TRBD1
V: TRBV9
CDR3: CASQRGQGEGNTIYF
DNA: TGTGCCTCTCAAAGGGGGCAGGGGGAAGGAAACACCATATATTTT

size: NA
J: TRBJ2-5
D: NA
V: TRBV20-1
CDR3: CSQGLGETQYF
DNA: TGCTCTCAGGGGCTGGGGGAGACCCAGTACTTC

size: once
J: TRBJ1-2
D: NA
V: TRBV2
CDR3: CASSEGRLLGNYGYTF
DNA: TGTGCCAGCAGTGAGGGGCGGCTCCTAGGTAACTATGGCTACACCTTC

size: NA
J: TRBJ2-1
D: NA
V: TRBV7-9
CDR3: CASSFHTGQPDYNEQFF
DNA: TGTGCCAGCAGTTTTCACACGGGACAACCGGACTACAATGAGCAGTTCTTC

size: NA
J: TRBJ1-4
D: NA
V: TRBV15
CDR3: CATSRDRVLAEKLFF
DNA: TGTGCCACCAGCAGAGACAGGGTTTTGGCTGAAAAACTGTTTTTT

size: NA
J: TRBJ2-7
D: TRBD1
V: TRBV5-1
CDR3: CASSIGQVGDEQYF
DNA: TGCGCCAGCAGCATAGGACAGGTCGGCGACGAGCAGTACTTC